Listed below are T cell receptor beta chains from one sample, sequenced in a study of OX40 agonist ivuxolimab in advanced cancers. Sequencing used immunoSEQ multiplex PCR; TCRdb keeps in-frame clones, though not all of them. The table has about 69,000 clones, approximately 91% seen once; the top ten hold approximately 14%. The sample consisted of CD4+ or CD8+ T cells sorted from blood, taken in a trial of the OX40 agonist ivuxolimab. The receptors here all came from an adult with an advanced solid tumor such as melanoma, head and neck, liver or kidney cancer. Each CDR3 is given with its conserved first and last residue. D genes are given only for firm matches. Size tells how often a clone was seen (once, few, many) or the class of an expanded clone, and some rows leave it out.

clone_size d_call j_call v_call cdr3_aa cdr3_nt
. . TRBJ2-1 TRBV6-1 CASSETKLSPSYNEQFF TGTGCCAGCAGTGAAACGAAACTTAGTCCCTCCTACAATGAGCAGTTCTTC
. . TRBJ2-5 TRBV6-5 CASSYMDQETQYF TGTGCCAGCAGTTACATGGACCAAGAGACCCAGTACTTC
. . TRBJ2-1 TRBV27 CASSVTGLYNEQFF TGTGCCAGCAGCGTGACAGGCCTCTACAATGAGCAGTTCTTC
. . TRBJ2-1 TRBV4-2 CASSPPLAGNNEQFF TGTGCCAGCAGCCCACCCCTGGCCGGAAACAATGAGCAGTTCTTC
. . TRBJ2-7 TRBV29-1 CSVEDGGPYEQYF TGCAGCGTTGAAGATGGGGGGCCGTACGAGCAGTACTTC
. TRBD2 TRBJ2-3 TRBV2 CASGLAGPTDTQYF TGTGCCAGCGGACTAGCGGGACCCACAGATACGCAGTATTTT
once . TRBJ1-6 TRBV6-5 CASSYIDSPLHF TGTGCCAGCAGTTACATCGATTCACCCCTCCACTTT
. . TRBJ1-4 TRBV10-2 CASSEPREANEKLFF TGCGCCAGCAGTGAGCCCAGGGAGGCTAATGAAAAACTGTTTTTT
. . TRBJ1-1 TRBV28 CASSFGQLNTEAFF TGTGCCAGCAGTTTCGGCCAACTGAACACTGAAGCTTTCTTT
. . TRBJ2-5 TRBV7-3 CASSLYGSEETQYF TGTGCCAGCAGCTTATACGGGAGCGAAGAGACCCAGTACTTC
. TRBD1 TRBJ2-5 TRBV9 CASSVGQGAPETQYF TGTGCCAGCAGCGTAGGGCAGGGGGCCCCGGAGACCCAGTACTTC
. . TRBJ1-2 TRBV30 CAWSEASYGYTF TGTGCCTGGAGTGAGGCGAGCTATGGCTACACCTTC
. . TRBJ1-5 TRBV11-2 CASSLEGPGLGQPQHF TGTGCCAGCAGCTTAGAGGGCCCAGGGCTGGGTCAGCCCCAGCATTTT
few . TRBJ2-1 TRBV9 CASSVVGVSSYNEQFF TGTGCCAGCAGCGTAGTGGGGGTTTCCTCCTACAATGAGCAGTTCTTC
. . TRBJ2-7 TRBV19 CASSWRVSYEQYF TGTGCCAGCTCATGGAGAGTCTCCTACGAGCAGTACTTC
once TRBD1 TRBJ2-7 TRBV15 CATSEFRDRGYEQYF TGTGCCACCAGCGAGTTCAGGGACAGGGGCTACGAGCAGTACTTC
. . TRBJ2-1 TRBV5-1 CASSYSLANEQFF TGCGCCAGCAGCTATTCCTTGGCCAATGAGCAGTTCTTC
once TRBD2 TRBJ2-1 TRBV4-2 CASSQDLLAGGSQFF TGTGCCAGCAGCCAAGATCTCCTAGCGGGAGGGTCGCAGTTCTTC
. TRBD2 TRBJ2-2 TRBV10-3 CAIKDPSGPNTGELFF TGTGCCATCAAAGACCCTAGCGGGCCTAACACCGGGGAGCTGTTTTTT
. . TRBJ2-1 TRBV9 CASSVQRGGGEQFF TGTGCCAGCAGCGTTCAAAGGGGGGGCGGCGAGCAGTTCTTC
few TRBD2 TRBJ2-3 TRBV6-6 CASSRTSGTDTQYF TGTGCCAGCAGCCGGACTAGCGGCACAGATACGCAGTATTTT
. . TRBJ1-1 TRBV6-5 CASSYSGMNTEAFF TGTGCCAGCAGTTACTCAGGGATGAACACTGAAGCTTTCTTT
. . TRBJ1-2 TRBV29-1 CSVVRPGNYGYTF TGCAGCGTTGTTAGGCCGGGGAACTATGGCTACACCTTC
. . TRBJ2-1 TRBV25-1 CASSDVNYNEQFF TGTGCCAGCAGTGACGTTAACTACAATGAGCAGTTCTTC
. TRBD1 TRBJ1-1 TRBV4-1 CASSQGQGVMNTEAFF TGCGCCAGCAGCCAAGGGCAGGGGGTAATGAACACTGAAGCTTTCTTT
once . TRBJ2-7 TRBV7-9 CASSLGGQNEQYF TGTGCCAGCAGCTTGGGAGGACAGAACGAGCAGTACTTC
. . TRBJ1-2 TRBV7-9 CASSLAGLGVSGYTF TGTGCCAGCAGCTTAGCGGGACTCGGAGTGAGTGGCTACACCTTC
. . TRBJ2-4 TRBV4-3 CASSLDERAKNIQYF TGCGCCAGCAGTCTGGATGAACGGGCCAAAAACATTCAGTACTTC
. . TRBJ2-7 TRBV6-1 CASSPGQLEQYF TGTGCCAGCAGTCCTGGACAGCTCGAGCAGTACTTC